These 13 T cell receptor beta chains originate from one sample sequenced in a study of cytomegalovirus exposure and HLA in healthy donors. PCR employed 60 Vbeta and 13 Jbeta primers. Sequenced by immunoSEQ multiplex PCR; TCRdb stores in-frame clones only, minus some. The sample contains fewer than 250,000 clones, more than 65% of which appear only once. Sequenced input: PBMCs. The receptors come from a woman aged 30 to 39 in good health and CMV-seropositive.

The sample holds a few counts of this clone. V and J are TRBV7-9 and TRBJ2-5, with 8 positions matching TRBD2. The germline CDR1 and CDR2 sequences are SEHNR and FQNEAQ (reference sequence). With V trimmed by 5 bases and J by 0 bases, 8 bases remained unmatched. The CDR3 consists of 16 residues. This chain's CDR3 is CASSRTSNRYQETQYF. In DNA, the CDR3 is TGTGCCAGCAGCCGGACTAGCAATCGGTACCAAGAGACCCAGTACTTC.

This sequence joins TRBV2 and TRBJ2-5; 7 bases line up with TRBD2. The J call is in doubt because the DNA end fits TRBJ2-7 better. The length of the CDR3 is 13 residues. Germline values: CDR1 SNHLY, CDR2 FYNNEI. CDR3 in amino acids: CASTGRGTHEQYF. In nucleotides, the CDR3 is TGTGCCAGCACCGGGCGGGGGACTCACGAGCAGTACTTC.

This clone appeared a single time. This rearrangement joins TRBV6-5 to TRBJ2-1; 12 nucleotides line up with TRBD2. CDR1 MNHEY and CDR2 SVGAGI come from the germline V gene. V lost 4 bases to trimming and J lost 8 bases; unmatched junction nucleotides: 9. The CDR3 totals 16 residues. CDR3 sequence reads: CASSSLAGGPGHEQFF. Here the CDR3 DNA reads TGTGCCAGCAGTTCCCTAGCGGGAGGGCCTGGACATGAGCAGTTCTTC.

The CDR3 is CASSPLRGTENYGYTF. CDR3 bases: TGTGCCAGCTCACCTCTGAGAGGGACTGAGAACTATGGCTACACCTTC. The genes are TRBV18 and TRBJ1-2, with TRBD1 as a possible D gene (5 bases). The CDR3 consists of 16 residues. The V and J ends lost 3 bases and 2 bases respectively, with 16 bases between them. Germline-derived CDR1 and CDR2 are KGHSH and LQKENI.

CDR3 coding DNA: TGTGCCAGCAGCTTTGTTGGGACTAGCGGGATATTATCCTACAATGAGCAGTTCTTC. Encoded protein: CASSFVGTSGILSYNEQFF. This rearrangement joins TRBV12-1 to TRBJ2-1; no check of the table's D call, TRBD2, against the DNA was made. TRBV12-1 is reported as a pseudogene. The CDR3 totals 19 residues.

The rearrangement uses TRBV5-4 and TRBJ2-7, with 8 bases lining up with TRBD1. V lost 3 bases and J lost 0; bases outside the gene matches: 2. Per germline, CDR1 SGHNT and CDR2 YYREEE (reference sequence). The CDR3 runs to 14 residues. The CDR3 protein is CASSSDRASYEQYF. The CDR3 DNA sequence: TGTGCCAGCAGCTCGGACAGGGCCTCCTACGAGCAGTACTTC.

The V and J genes are TRBV6-5 and TRBJ2-1; TRBD1 might be the D (6 bases). V shed 6 bases and J shed 10 bases, with 22 bases lying between them. The CDR3 consists of 15 residues. The germline gives CDR1 MNHEY, CDR2 SVGAGI. In DNA form, the CDR3 reads TGTGCCAGCAGGGACAAGGGACACCGCCATGAGGAGCAGTTCTTC. Translated: CASRDKGHRHEEQFF.

The genes are TRBV15 and TRBJ2-7; the D gene is possibly TRBD1 (6 bases). Trimming took 2 bases from V and 7 from J, leaving 15 bases between them. Germline CDR1 reads LNHNV; CDR2 reads YYDKDF (reference sequence). The CDR3 consists of 14 residues. The CDR3: CATSRSQGSGEQYF. Written as DNA, the CDR3 is TGTGCCACCAGCAGATCACAGGGATCGGGAGAGCAGTACTTC.

The chain uses TRBV6-6 and TRBJ2-7, with 7 bases lining up with TRBD2. V shed 8 bases, J shed 0 bases, and the junction held 7 bases outside the gene matches. The CDR3 is 14 amino acids. Germline CDR1 reads MNHNY; CDR2 reads SVGAGI (reference sequence). This chain's CDR3 is CASSNSGGSYEQYF. CDR3 nucleotides: TGTGCCAGCTCCAACTCGGGGGGCTCCTACGAGCAGTACTTC.

With regard to this clone: Additional DNA sequences in this sample encode the identical CDR3. The chain is built from TRBV5-1 and TRBJ2-1; 9 bases are shared with TRBD2. V shed 4 bases, J shed 0 bases, and the junction held 8 bases outside the gene matches. Germline V gives CDR1 SGHRS, CDR2 YFSETQ. The CDR3 extends over 17 amino acids. CDR3 region: CASSLASGASSYNEQFF. The CDR3 region has the DNA TGCGCCAGCAGCCTCGCTAGCGGGGCCTCCTCCTACAATGAGCAGTTCTTC. Combining the CDR3 with reference TRBV5-1 and TRBJ2-1 gives the whole variable domain KAGVTQTPRYLIKTRGQQVTLSCSPISGHRSVSWYQQTPGQGLQFLFEYFSETQRNKGNFPGRFSGRQFSNSRSEMNVSTLELGDSALYLCASSLASGASSYNEQFFGPGTRLTVL.

This clone was observed a single time. The genes are TRBV6-5 and TRBJ1-5; D perhaps matches TRBD1 (6 bases). The V and J ends lost 5 bases and 4 bases respectively, with 12 bases between them. The CDR3 extends over 14 amino acids. Per the germline V gene, CDR1 is MNHEY and CDR2 is SVGAGI. CDR3 residues: CASSTFQGNQPQHF. CDR3 in DNA: TGTGCCAGCAGTACGTTTCAGGGGAATCAGCCCCAGCATTTT.

The J gene is TRBJ1-5, the V gene TRBV12-2; TRBD1 is taken as the D call from the table, unchecked against the DNA. TRBV12-2 corresponds to a pseudogene. The CDR3 runs to 18 residues. CDR3 in DNA: TGTGCAAGTCGCTTAGCGGACAGGAATAGTTATAGCAATCAGCCCCAGCATTTT. Translated, it gives CASRLADRNSYSNQPQHF.

Points on this clone: Different DNA sequences within this sample yield the same CDR3. V is TRBV19 and J is TRBJ1-5; D uncertain. V shed 4 bases and J shed 3 bases, with 4 bases lying between them. The CDR3 consists of 12 residues. The germline V gene encodes CDR1 LNHDA and CDR2 SQIVND (reference sequence). CDR3 sequence (DNA): TGTGCCAGTAGTAGTTACAATCAGCCCCAGCATTTT. It yields the protein CASSSYNQPQHF.